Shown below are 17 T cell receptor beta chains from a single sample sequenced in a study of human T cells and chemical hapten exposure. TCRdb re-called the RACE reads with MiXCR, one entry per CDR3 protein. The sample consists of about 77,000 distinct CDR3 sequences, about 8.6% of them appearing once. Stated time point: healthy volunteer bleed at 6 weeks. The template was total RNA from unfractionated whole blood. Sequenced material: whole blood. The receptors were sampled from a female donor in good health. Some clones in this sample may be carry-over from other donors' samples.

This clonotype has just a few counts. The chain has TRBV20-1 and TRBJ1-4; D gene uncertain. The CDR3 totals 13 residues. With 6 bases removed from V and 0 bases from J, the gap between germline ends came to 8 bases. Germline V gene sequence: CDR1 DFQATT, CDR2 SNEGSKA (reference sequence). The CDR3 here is CSAFPATNEKLFF. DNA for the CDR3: TGCAGTGCCTTTCCAGCAACTAATGAAAAACTGTTTTTT.

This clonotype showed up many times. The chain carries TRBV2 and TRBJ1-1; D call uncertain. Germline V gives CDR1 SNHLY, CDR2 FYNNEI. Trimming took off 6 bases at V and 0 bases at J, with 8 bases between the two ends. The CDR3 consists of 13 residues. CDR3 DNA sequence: TGTGCCAGCAGCGTAAGTTTGAACACTGAAGCTTTCTTT. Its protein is CASSVSLNTEAFF.

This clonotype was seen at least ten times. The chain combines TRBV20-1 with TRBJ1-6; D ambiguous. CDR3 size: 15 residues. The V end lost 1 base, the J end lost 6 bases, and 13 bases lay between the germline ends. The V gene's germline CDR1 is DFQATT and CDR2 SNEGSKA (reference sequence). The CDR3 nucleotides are TGCAGTGCTAGAGTACCTGGCGCGACTAATTCACCCCTCCACTTT. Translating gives CSARVPGATNSPLHF.

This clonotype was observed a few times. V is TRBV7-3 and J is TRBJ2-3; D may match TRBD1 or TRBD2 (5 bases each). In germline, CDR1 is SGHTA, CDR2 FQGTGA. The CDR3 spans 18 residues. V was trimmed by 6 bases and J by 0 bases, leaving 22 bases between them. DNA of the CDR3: TGTGCCAGCAGGAGAGGGGCGGGCGCCCGCAAAAGCACAGATACGCAGTATTTT. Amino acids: CASRRGAGARKSTDTQYF.

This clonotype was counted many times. CDR3 sequence: CASSFSTRDTQYF. CDR3 in DNA: TGCGCCAGCAGCTTCTCCACTAGAGATACGCAGTATTTT. V usage is TRBV5-1 and J usage is TRBJ2-3; TRBD2 might be the D (5 bases). Germline V gene sequence: CDR1 SGHRS, CDR2 YFSETQ. This CDR3 has 13 amino acids. V was clipped by 2 bases and J by 5 bases, with 9 bases between them.

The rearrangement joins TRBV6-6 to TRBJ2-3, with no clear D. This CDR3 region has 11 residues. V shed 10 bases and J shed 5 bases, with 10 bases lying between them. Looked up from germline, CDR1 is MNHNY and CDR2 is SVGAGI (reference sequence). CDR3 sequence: CAILFGDTQYF. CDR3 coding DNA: TGTGCCATCCTCTTCGGAGATACGCAGTATTTT.

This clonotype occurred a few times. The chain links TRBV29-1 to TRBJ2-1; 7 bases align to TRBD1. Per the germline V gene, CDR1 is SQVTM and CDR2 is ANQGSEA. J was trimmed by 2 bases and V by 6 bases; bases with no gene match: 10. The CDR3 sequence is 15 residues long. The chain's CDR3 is CSVASSGGPYNEQFF. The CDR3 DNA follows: TGCAGCGTCGCTAGTTCAGGGGGTCCCTACAATGAGCAGTTCTTC.

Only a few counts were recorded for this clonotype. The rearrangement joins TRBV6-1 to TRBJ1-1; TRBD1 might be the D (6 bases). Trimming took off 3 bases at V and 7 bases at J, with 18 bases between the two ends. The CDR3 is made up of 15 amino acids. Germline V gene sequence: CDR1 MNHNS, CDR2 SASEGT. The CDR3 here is CASSDISTGVDEAFF. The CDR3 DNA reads TGTGCCAGCAGTGACATATCGACAGGTGTCGATGAAGCTTTCTTT.

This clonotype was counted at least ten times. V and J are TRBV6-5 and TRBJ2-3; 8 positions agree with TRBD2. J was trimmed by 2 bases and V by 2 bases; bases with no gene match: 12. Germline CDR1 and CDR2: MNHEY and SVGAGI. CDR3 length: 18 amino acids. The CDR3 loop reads CASSYRGRQRGLTDTQYF. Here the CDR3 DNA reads TGTGCCAGCAGTTACAGGGGAAGACAGCGGGGGCTCACAGATACGCAGTATTTT.

This CDR3 reads CASSKRRGFPHTEAFF. The CDR3 DNA sequence: TGTGCCAGCAGCAAGAGGAGGGGGTTCCCACACACTGAAGCTTTCTTT. The chain employs TRBV21-1 and TRBJ1-1; the table gives TRBD1 as D, unverified against the DNA. TRBV21-1 is marked as a pseudogene. This CDR3 spans 16 amino acids.

In DNA form, the CDR3 reads TGTGCCAGCGGCGCGCTCCAAGAGACCCAGTACTTC. Translated: CASGALQETQYF. The chain has TRBV2 and TRBJ2-5; D gene ambiguous. Germline V gene sequence: CDR1 SNHLY, CDR2 FYNNEI. This CDR3 has 12 amino acids. V lost 8 bases and J lost 1, with 8 bases in between.

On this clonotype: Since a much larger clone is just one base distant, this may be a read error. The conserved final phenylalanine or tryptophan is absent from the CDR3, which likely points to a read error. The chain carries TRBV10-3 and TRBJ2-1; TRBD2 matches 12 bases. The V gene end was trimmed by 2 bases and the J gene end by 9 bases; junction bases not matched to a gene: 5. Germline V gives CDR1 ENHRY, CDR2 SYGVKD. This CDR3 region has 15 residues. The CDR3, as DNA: TGTGCCATCAGTGAGGCTAGCGGGGGGGCAGGTGAGCAGTTCTCC. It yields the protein CAISEASGGAGEQFS.

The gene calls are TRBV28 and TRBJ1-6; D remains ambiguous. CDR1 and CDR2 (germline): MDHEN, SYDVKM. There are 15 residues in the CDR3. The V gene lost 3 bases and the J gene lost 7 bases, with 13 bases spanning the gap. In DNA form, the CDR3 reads TGTGCCAGCAGTTTCTCATGGGTGGCCAATTCACCCCTCCACTTT. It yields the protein CASSFSWVANSPLHF.

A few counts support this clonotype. CDR3 region: CASSQVEAENQPQHF. As DNA, the CDR3 is TGTGCCAGCAGCCAAGTTGAAGCAGAAAATCAGCCCCAGCATTTT. The chain has TRBV4-2 and TRBJ1-5; D is ambiguous. CDR1 LGHNA and CDR2 YNFKEQ come from the germline V gene. The CDR3 extends over 15 amino acids. V lost 1 base, J lost 4 bases, and 11 bases lay in between.

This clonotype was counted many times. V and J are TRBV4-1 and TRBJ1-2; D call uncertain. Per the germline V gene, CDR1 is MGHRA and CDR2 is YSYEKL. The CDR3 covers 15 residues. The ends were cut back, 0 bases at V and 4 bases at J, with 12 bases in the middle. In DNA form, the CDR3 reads TGCGCCAGCAGCCAAGAGAGCAGGCCGATCTATGGCTACACCTTC. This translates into CASSQESRPIYGYTF.

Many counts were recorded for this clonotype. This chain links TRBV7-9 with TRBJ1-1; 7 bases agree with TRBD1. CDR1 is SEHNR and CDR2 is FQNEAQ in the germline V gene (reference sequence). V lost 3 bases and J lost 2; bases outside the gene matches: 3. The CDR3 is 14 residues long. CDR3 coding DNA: TGTGCCAGCAGCTTTAACAGGGGTAACACTGAAGCTTTCTTT. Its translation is CASSFNRGNTEAFF.

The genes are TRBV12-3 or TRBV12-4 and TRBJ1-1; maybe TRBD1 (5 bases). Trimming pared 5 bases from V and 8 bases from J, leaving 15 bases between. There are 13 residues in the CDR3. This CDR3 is CASSGFSTEEAFF. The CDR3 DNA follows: TGTGCCAGCAGTGGTTTTTCGACAGAAGAAGCTTTCTTT.